The rows below give T cell receptor beta chains drawn from one sample of a study of blood T cell repertoires in COVID-19. The table came from immunoSEQ multiplex PCR; TCRdb's copy has only in-frame clones and leaves some out. The sample has around 67,000 clones, 70% to 75% seen once. Material for sequencing was peripheral blood. Source of these receptors: a woman in her 70s with acute or convalescent COVID-19. CDR3s include the opening cysteine and the closing phenylalanine or tryptophan. The D gene is left open where the match is weak. Rows may omit the clone size; those that give it use once, few, many or a size class.

v_gene	d_gene	abundance	j_gene	CDR3nt	CDR3aa
TRBV5-1	.	.	TRBJ2-5	TGCGCCAGCAGCTTTCGGACTGTGGTAGGGGGAGAGACCCAGTACTTC	CASSFRTVVGGETQYF
TRBV19	TRBD1	.	TRBJ1-5	TGTGCCAGTAAAGGGGACAGGGGGTTTTCTGGCAATCAGCCCCAGCATTTT	CASKGDRGFSGNQPQHF
TRBV19	TRBD2	.	TRBJ2-7	TGTGCCAGTAGTCCAGGACTAGCGGGATATCCCTACGAGCAGTACTTC	CASSPGLAGYPYEQYF
TRBV6-4	.	.	TRBJ1-2	TGTGCCAGCAGTGAGGGGGGCTATGGCTACACCTTC	CASSEGGYGYTF
TRBV7-9	.	.	TRBJ1-4	TGTGCCAGCAGCTTAGGAATTGGCGAAAAACTGTTTTTT	CASSLGIGEKLFF
TRBV6-5	.	few	TRBJ2-1	TGTGCCAGCAGTCCCGTTACCCCTAGCTTCCATGAGCAGTTCTTC	CASSPVTPSFHEQFF
TRBV5-8	.	few	TRBJ1-4	TGTGCCAGCAGCTTGTGGGGCCCTAGGAATGAAAAACTGTTTTTT	CASSLWGPRNEKLFF
TRBV19	.	few	TRBJ1-2	TGTGCCAGTAGAGGGGGAAACAACTATGGCTACACCTTC	CASRGGNNYGYTF
TRBV3-1/TRBV3-2	TRBD1	once	TRBJ1-4	TGTGCCAGCAGCCAAACACGGACAGGGGGAGGTGAAAAACTGTTTTTT	CASSQTRTGGGEKLFF
TRBV27	.	.	TRBJ2-7	TGTGCCAGCAGTTTAGGTGACAGCTACGAGCAGTACTTC	CASSLGDSYEQYF
TRBV30	.	once	TRBJ1-4	TGTGCCTGGGGCGAGGAAAAACTGTTTTTT	CAWGEEKLFF
TRBV9	.	.	TRBJ1-1	TGTGCCAGCAGCTCCCGGTGGGGAAGCGGCACTGAAGCTTTCTTT	CASSSRWGSGTEAFF
TRBV7-2	TRBD1	.	TRBJ2-7	TGTGCCAGCAGCTTAGCCGGGACAGCTGACGAGCAGTACTTC	CASSLAGTADEQYF
TRBV19	.	.	TRBJ2-1	TGTGCCAGTAGTTATGGGGGGGCGGTCTACAATGAGCAGTTCTTC	CASSYGGAVYNEQFF
TRBV28	.	.	TRBJ1-2	TGTGCCAGCAGTCGGGAGGGCTACACCTTC	CASSREGYTF
TRBV6-1	.	.	TRBJ2-1	TGTGCCAGCAGTGAAGGAGGACAGATTGGGGGCAATGAGCAGTTCTTC	CASSEGGQIGGNEQFF
TRBV5-1	TRBD1	.	TRBJ1-2	TGCGCCAGCAGCTGGGACAGTTACTATGGCTACACCTTC	CASSWDSYYGYTF
TRBV5-1	.	.	TRBJ2-7	TGCGCCAGCAGCTTTTCAGAATTCTACGAGCAGTACTTC	CASSFSEFYEQYF
TRBV6-5	.	once	TRBJ1-1	TGTGCCAGCAGTCGGTCGGGGGAGGGGAACACTGAAGCTTTCTTT	CASSRSGEGNTEAFF
TRBV4-2	TRBD1	.	TRBJ1-1	TGTGCCAGCAGCCAAGGGGGACAGTACTCTGAAGCTTTCTTT	CASSQGGQYSEAFF
TRBV7-9	.	.	TRBJ1-2	TGTGCCAGCAGCTTACTCAACCGTCCGTCTGGACACGAGATTGGCTACACCTTC	CASSLLNRPSGHEIGYTF
TRBV28	TRBD2	.	TRBJ2-4	TGTGCCAGCAGTTTCCCCTTAGCGGGAGCCAAAAACATTCAGTACTTC	CASSFPLAGAKNIQYF
TRBV12-3/TRBV12-4	.	.	TRBJ2-7	TGTGCCAGCAGTCTCGGACAGTCTTACGAGCAGTACTTC	CASSLGQSYEQYF
TRBV7-9	TRBD1	.	TRBJ1-1	TGTGCCAGCAGCTATGGGACAGGGTACAGAAACACTGAAGCTTTCTTT	CASSYGTGYRNTEAFF
TRBV5-5	.	.	TRBJ1-3	TGTGCCAGCAGCTTGGAGGAGAGCGTTAACACCATATATTTT	CASSLEESVNTIYF
TRBV20-1	.	.	TRBJ2-7	TGCAGTGCGGACAGACTAGAGCAGTACTTC	CSADRLEQYF
TRBV6-2/TRBV6-3	.	.	TRBJ2-2	TGTGCCAGCAGTCGAGGGGGAGACGCCGGGGAGCTGTTTTTT	CASSRGGDAGELFF
TRBV28	.	.	TRBJ2-5	TGTGCCAGCAGTCCCCGGAGACAGCACCAAGAGACCCAGTACTTC	CASSPRRQHQETQYF
TRBV5-4	TRBD1	.	TRBJ1-3	TGTGCCAGCAGCTTGGGGGGCAGGGGGCTTCAAAACACCATATATTTT	CASSLGGRGLQNTIYF
TRBV9	TRBD1	once	TRBJ1-1	TGTGCCAGCTCGGGACAGGTAACGACTGAAGCTTTCTTT	CASSGQVTTEAFF
TRBV28	TRBD1	.	TRBJ1-3	TGTGCCAGCAGTTCGTGGACAGGGGTCGTCTCTGGAAACACCATATATTTT	CASSSWTGVVSGNTIYF
TRBV29-1	.	.	TRBJ1-3	TGCAGCGTGACCGGGTTCTCTGGAAACACCATATATTTT	CSVTGFSGNTIYF
TRBV7-3	.	.	TRBJ1-1	TGTGCCAGCAGCTTAGTCATGAACACTGAAGCTTTCTTT	CASSLVMNTEAFF